One and the same sample provided the 13 T cell receptor beta chains below, sequenced in a study of human T cells and chemical hapten exposure. The sample's time point: patch test 3, about 24 weeks after DPC sensitization. Sample treatment: therapeutic diphenylcyclopropenone sensitization with weekly scalp DPC. TCRdb reprocessed the RACE reads with MiXCR, giving one entry per CDR3 protein. The data hold about 84,000 distinct CDR3 sequences, with less than 14% observed a single time. The sample here was whole blood, taken in connection with sensitization to the hapten diphenylcyclopropenone (DPC). These receptors were obtained from a woman between 45 and 65 years old with alopecia areata. Some clones in this sample may be carry-over from other donors' samples.

The chain carries TRBV12-3 or TRBV12-4 and TRBJ1-1, with D unresolved. The CDR3 extends over 13 amino acids. Trimming left V 8 bases short and J 1 base short, with 11 bases between. The CDR3 region is CASSPRQNTEAFF. As DNA, the CDR3 is TGTGCCAGCTCCCCTCGACAGAACACTGAAGCTTTCTTT.

In its sample, this clonotype was seen many times. This chain uses TRBV7-7 with TRBJ2-2, with D maybe TRBD2 (5 bases). Germline loops: CDR1 SSHAT, CDR2 FNYEAQ (reference sequence). The CDR3 has 16 amino acids. As DNA, the CDR3 is TGTGCTAGCGCCCGGCGATCCCAGCGTAACACCGGGGAGCTGTTTTTT. Residues: CASARRSQRNTGELFF.

This chain connects TRBV6-2 or TRBV6-3 to TRBJ2-2; the match to TRBD1 covers 7 bases. This CDR3 is 17 amino acids long. CDR1 MNHEY and CDR2 SVGEGT come from the germline V gene. Trimming cost V 2 bases and J 0 bases; bases outside gene matches: 6. In nucleotides, the CDR3 is TGTGCCAGCAGTTACGTCACAGGGGCAGCGAACACCGGGGAGCTGTTTTTT. It specifies CASSYVTGAANTGELFF.

V gene TRBV12-3 or TRBV12-4 combines with J gene TRBJ1-5, with D perhaps matching TRBD1 (6 bases). The CDR3 has 17 amino acids. Trimming shortened V by 6 bases and J by 6 bases, and 24 bases separated the two germline ends. The CDR3 region has the DNA TGTGCCAGCAGCCCGGACAGAGTTGCCTTCGGAGGTCAGCCCCAGCATTTT. Encoded protein: CASSPDRVAFGGQPQHF.

This clonotype was seen a handful of times. This chain links TRBV28 with TRBJ2-7; 9 bases fit TRBD2. Germline V gene sequence: CDR1 MDHEN, CDR2 SYDVKM. V trimming: 7 bases; J trimming: 7 bases; junction bases outside the gene matches: 14. This CDR3 is 15 amino acids long. CDR3 residues: CASKEGGRASWEQYF. The CDR3 nucleotides read TGTGCCAGCAAAGAGGGCGGGAGGGCCTCGTGGGAGCAGTACTTC.

This clonotype was recorded many times. V gene TRBV20-1 combines with J gene TRBJ1-2, with D perhaps matching TRBD1 (6 bases). The germline CDR1 and CDR2 sequences are DFQATT and SNEGSKA (reference sequence). The V gene lost 0 bases and the J gene lost 4 bases, with 15 bases spanning the gap. This CDR3 has 15 amino acids. The CDR3 DNA reads as TGCAGTGCTAGAGATATGTACAGGGCGAGCTATGGCTACACCTTC. The encoded protein is CSARDMYRASYGYTF.

This clonotype was recorded at least ten times. The genes are TRBV7-8 and TRBJ2-5, with D perhaps TRBD1 (5 bases). V was shortened by 3 bases and J by 3 bases, with 8 bases between the two germline ends. The CDR3 has 13 amino acids. Germline assignment: CDR1 SGHVS and CDR2 FQNEAQ. The CDR3 reads CASSFGAKETQYF. DNA of the CDR3: TGTGCCAGCAGCTTTGGGGCTAAAGAGACCCAGTACTTC.

The chain combines TRBV12-3 or TRBV12-4 with TRBJ2-7; 9 bases align to TRBD2. CDR3 size: 16 residues. The V segment lost 1 base and the J segment 0 bases; nucleotides outside the gene matches: 4. The CDR3 DNA reads TGTGCCAGCAGTTTAGGGACTAGCGCCAGCTCCTACGAGCAGTACTTC. Amino acid sequence: CASSLGTSASSYEQYF.

At least ten counts were recorded for this clonotype. This sequence joins TRBV5-5 and TRBJ2-7, with TRBD2 matching over 8 bases. After removal of 4 bases from V and 0 bases from J, the junction contained 9 bases not matched to a gene. Germline values: CDR1 SGHKS, CDR2 YYEKEE (reference sequence). The CDR3 covers 16 residues. The CDR3 DNA reads TGTGCCAGCAGCCGGTTGACTAGCGTATACTCCTACGAGCAGTACTTC. This encodes CASSRLTSVYSYEQYF.

Note on this clonotype: A junction boundary mismatches the germline segment, possibly from a read error. The rearrangement uses TRBV12-3 or TRBV12-4 and TRBJ2-7; 10 bases match TRBD2. The length of the CDR3 is 15 residues. Here the CDR3 DNA reads TGTGCCAGCAGTTTAGAAGCTAGCGGGAGTAGCGAGAAGTACTTC. Residues: CASSLEASGSSEKYF.

This clonotype was seen ten or more times. V is TRBV6-5 and J is TRBJ2-3, with a weak D call TRBD2 (6 bases). Trimming removed 10 bases at V and 2 bases at J, with 19 bases between. Germline V gene sequence: CDR1 MNHEY, CDR2 SVGAGI. The length of the CDR3 is 15 residues. In DNA, the CDR3 is TGTGCCACCCTGCGCCAGCGGAGGGACACAGATACGCAGTATTTT. Its translation: CATLRQRRDTDTQYF.

This chain uses TRBV6-2 or TRBV6-3 with TRBJ1-4; TRBD1 agrees at 9 bases. The CDR3 extends over 14 amino acids. Germline values: CDR1 MNHEY, CDR2 SVGEGT. V shed 4 bases and J 8 bases; nucleotides not matched to a gene: 5. In nucleotides, the CDR3 is TGTGCCAGCAGTTGGGGACAGGGCCGAGAAAAACTGTTTTTT. The encoded protein is CASSWGQGREKLFF.

This clonotype was detected ten times or more. This chain joins TRBV7-3 and TRBJ1-1, with D hard to call. The ends were cut back, 0 bases at V and 5 bases at J, with 10 bases in the middle. CDR3 length equals 14 residues. Germline CDR1 reads SGHTA; CDR2 reads FQGTGA. The CDR3 nucleotides are TGTGCCAGCAGCTTAACCCTGGGAGGTACTGAAGCTTTCTTT. This encodes CASSLTLGGTEAFF.